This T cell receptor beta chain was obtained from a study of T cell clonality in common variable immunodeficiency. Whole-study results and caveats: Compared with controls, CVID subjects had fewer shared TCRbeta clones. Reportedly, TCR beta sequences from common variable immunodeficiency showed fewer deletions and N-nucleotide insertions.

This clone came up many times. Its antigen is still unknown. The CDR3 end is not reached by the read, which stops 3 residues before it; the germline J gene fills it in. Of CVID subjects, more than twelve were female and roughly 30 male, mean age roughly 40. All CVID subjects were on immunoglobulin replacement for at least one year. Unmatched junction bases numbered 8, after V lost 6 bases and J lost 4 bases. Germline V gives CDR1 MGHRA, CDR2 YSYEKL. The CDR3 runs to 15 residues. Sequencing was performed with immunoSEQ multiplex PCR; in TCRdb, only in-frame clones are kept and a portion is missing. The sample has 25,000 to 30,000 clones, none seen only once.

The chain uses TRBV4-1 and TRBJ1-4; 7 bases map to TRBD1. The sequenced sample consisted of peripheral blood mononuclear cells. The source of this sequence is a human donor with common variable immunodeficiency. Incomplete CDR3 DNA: TGCGCCAGCAGGCCCTCCGGACAGGATAATGAAAAA. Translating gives CASRPSGQDNEK. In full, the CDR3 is CASRPSGQDNEKLFF.